A selection of T cell receptor beta chains follows, all from one sample in a study of cytomegalovirus exposure and HLA in healthy donors. Assay: immunoSEQ multiplex PCR; the TCRdb copy retains only in-frame clones and omits some. This table holds about 180,000 clones, roughly 75% found once. The sample taken for sequencing was PBMCs. The receptor set was obtained from a woman between 25 and 40 years old in good health and CMV-seronegative. Both conserved end residues are part of each CDR3. A D gene is named only where the DNA matches it firmly. Where a row states a size, it is once, few, many or the class of an expanded clone; other rows omit it.

D: NA; V: TRBV5-6; size: NA; J: TRBJ1-3; DNA: TGTGCCAGCAGTCAGGGTCCCGCTGGAAACACCATATATTTT; CDR3: CASSQGPAGNTIYF
D: NA; V: TRBV7-3; size: NA; J: TRBJ2-3; DNA: TGTGCCAGCAGCCGGACTGGGGGCACAGATACGCAGTATTTT; CDR3: CASSRTGGTDTQYF
D: NA; V: TRBV7-9; size: NA; J: TRBJ1-4; DNA: TGTGCCAGCAGCCCCTCACAGGCTAATGAAAAACTGTTTTTT; CDR3: CASSPSQANEKLFF
D: NA; V: TRBV7-9; size: NA; J: TRBJ2-2; DNA: TGTGCCAGCAGCTCCCCAAGGGGCACCGGGGAGCTGTTTTTT; CDR3: CASSSPRGTGELFF
D: NA; V: TRBV21-1; size: NA; J: TRBJ1-5; DNA: TGTGCCAGCATCTTGCAGACTTTGAGCAATCAGCCCCAGCATTTT; CDR3: CASILQTLSNQPQHF
D: NA; V: TRBV6-5; size: NA; J: TRBJ2-3; DNA: TGTGCCAGCAGTTCCTACAGGGAGATGAGCACAGATACGCAGTATTTT; CDR3: CASSSYREMSTDTQYF
D: TRBD2; V: TRBV10-1; size: NA; J: TRBJ2-3; DNA: TGCGCCAGCAGTGATTCTAGCGGGGGGTTCGGCACAGATACGCAGTATTTT; CDR3: CASSDSSGGFGTDTQYF
D: NA; V: TRBV5-1; size: NA; J: TRBJ1-6; DNA: TGCGCCAGCAGCTTGGGAGGGAATTCACCCCTCCACTTT; CDR3: CASSLGGNSPLHF
D: TRBD1; V: TRBV2; size: NA; J: TRBJ1-5; DNA: TGTGCCAGCAGTGGTCAGGGGGCAGTCCAGCCCCAGCATTTT; CDR3: CASSGQGAVQPQHF
D: NA; V: TRBV30; size: NA; J: TRBJ2-7; DNA: TGTGCCTGGAGCGTAAGACAGGACCGAGAGCAGTACTTC; CDR3: CAWSVRQDREQYF
D: NA; V: TRBV9; size: NA; J: TRBJ1-4; DNA: TGTGCCAGCACCTCCGGCGGGGTAGGGGAAAAACTGTTTTTT; CDR3: CASTSGGVGEKLFF
D: TRBD2; V: TRBV6-1; size: NA; J: TRBJ2-3; DNA: TGTGCCAGCAGTGGGGGGGGAGAAGATGGCACGCAGTATTTT; CDR3: CASSGGGEDGTQYF
D: NA; V: TRBV4-1; size: NA; J: TRBJ1-4; DNA: TGCGCCAGCAGCCTGCGGGGGGCATTGGAAAAACTGTTTTTT; CDR3: CASSLRGALEKLFF
D: NA; V: TRBV5-4; size: NA; J: TRBJ2-7; DNA: TGTGCCAGCAGCTTGGCCACAGACTACGAGCAGTACTTC; CDR3: CASSLATDYEQYF
D: TRBD1; V: TRBV2; size: few; J: TRBJ1-6; DNA: TGTGCCAGCAGTGAGAGGGCAGGGGGCGCGAGGAATTCACCCCTCCACTTT; CDR3: CASSERAGGARNSPLHF
D: NA; V: TRBV11-2; size: NA; J: TRBJ2-7; DNA: TGTGCCAGCAGCTTGAATGTGCAACACTACGAGCAGTACTTC; CDR3: CASSLNVQHYEQYF
D: NA; V: TRBV25-1; size: NA; J: TRBJ1-6; DNA: TGTGCCAGCAGTGGAAAGGGGCCCTATAATTCACCCCTCCACTTT; CDR3: CASSGKGPYNSPLHF
D: NA; V: TRBV19; size: NA; J: TRBJ2-7; DNA: TGTGCCAGTACCAAATACCGGGACTCCACCTACGAGCAGTACTTC; CDR3: CASTKYRDSTYEQYF
D: NA; V: TRBV4-1; size: few; J: TRBJ1-1; DNA: TGCGCCAGCAGCCAAGATCCCCTAGGGGGGGCACGAACTGAAGCTTTCTTT; CDR3: CASSQDPLGGARTEAFF
D: TRBD1; V: TRBV5-1; size: few; J: TRBJ1-4; DNA: TGCGCCAGCAGCTCGGGACAGGGGGAGGAAAAACTGTTTTTT; CDR3: CASSSGQGEEKLFF
D: NA; V: TRBV2; size: NA; J: TRBJ2-3; DNA: TGTGCCAGCAGAGCTAGCGCCCCGGATACGCAGTATTTT; CDR3: CASRASAPDTQYF
D: TRBD2; V: TRBV5-1; size: NA; J: TRBJ2-1; DNA: TGCGCCAGCAGCTGGGGTGGGGGGGAGGCATACAATGAGCAGTTCTTC; CDR3: CASSWGGGEAYNEQFF
D: NA; V: TRBV12-5; size: NA; J: TRBJ1-5; DNA: TGTGCTAGTGGTTTGGGGGGAGATCAGCCCCAGCATTTT; CDR3: CASGLGGDQPQHF
D: TRBD1; V: TRBV2; size: NA; J: TRBJ1-2; DNA: TGTGCCAGCAGGGAGACAGGGGTCTATGGCTACACCTTC; CDR3: CASRETGVYGYTF
D: NA; V: TRBV4-3; size: NA; J: TRBJ2-7; DNA: TGCGCCAGCAGCCAATGGAGCGGGGGACAGAGCTCCTACGAGCAGTACTTC; CDR3: CASSQWSGGQSSYEQYF
D: TRBD2; V: TRBV19; size: NA; J: TRBJ2-1; DNA: TGTGCCAGTAGTCCTCGGCTAGCGGGGGACAATGAGCAGTTCTTC; CDR3: CASSPRLAGDNEQFF
D: TRBD2; V: TRBV7-9; size: NA; J: TRBJ2-7; DNA: TGTGCCAGCAGCTTAGGGGGACTAGCGGGGGGCCACTACGAGCAGTACTTC; CDR3: CASSLGGLAGGHYEQYF
D: TRBD1; V: TRBV7-9; size: few; J: TRBJ1-2; DNA: TGTGCCAGCAGCGTCGACAGGGGGACAACCTATGGTGGCTACACCTTC; CDR3: CASSVDRGTTYGGYTF
D: NA; V: TRBV29-1; size: few; J: TRBJ1-1; DNA: TGCAGCGGGAATAGGGGCTTGAACACTGAAGCTTTCTTT; CDR3: CSGNRGLNTEAFF
D: TRBD1; V: TRBV2; size: few; J: TRBJ2-7; DNA: TGTGCCAGCAGTGAAGGGGTAGCAGGGACAGGGTACTTC; CDR3: CASSEGVAGTGYF
D: TRBD1; V: TRBV7-7; size: NA; J: TRBJ2-7; DNA: TGTGCTAGCAGCTCCGGGACAGGCGGGTCCTACGAGCAGTACTTC; CDR3: CASSSGTGGSYEQYF
D: NA; V: TRBV5-3; size: NA; J: TRBJ2-7; DNA: TGTGCCAGAAGCTCACCGACAGGTGGGACCTCCTACGAGCAGTACTTC; CDR3: CARSSPTGGTSYEQYF
D: NA; V: TRBV5-6; size: NA; J: TRBJ1-2; DNA: TGTGCCAGCAGCTTGGGAGGGCGGCCGGCACTTAGCTATGGCTACACCTTC; CDR3: CASSLGGRPALSYGYTF